This T cell receptor beta chain derives from a study of blood T cell repertoires in COVID-19. Study background: The United States, Italy and Spain provided the acute and convalescent COVID-19 samples. Sources were T cells, B-cell-depleted T cells, or PBMCs; the material itself was cDNA or gDNA.

How the authors handled the data: For nucleated cells, counts were estimated from reference gene primer amplification. Repertoires were generated with immunoSEQ multiplex PCR, while TCRdb's copy carries only in-frame clones and drops some. V, J and clone size reflect that table, while D and trimming were determined from the DNA. Of 200,000 to 250,000 clones listed, about 86% were seen once; the top ten hold about 3.8%. Which cohort a participant joined came from the clinical history participants gave. Germline trimming cut 3 bases from V and 7 bases from J; bases unmatched to any gene: 4. The CDR3 consists of 14 residues. CDR1 and CDR2 (germline): MDHEN, SYDVKM.

This TCR was sampled from a woman aged 40-49 years with acute COVID-19. This chain connects TRBV28 to TRBJ2-4, with 9 positions matching TRBD2. The sequencing sample was made of PBMCs or T cells enriched from blood (not recorded which). The CDR3 DNA follows: TGTGCCAGCAGTTTGGCGAGCGGGAGGAACATTCAGTACTTC. It codes for CASSLASGRNIQYF. The full variable domain, rest sourced from reference TRBV28 and TRBJ2-4, is DVKVTQSSRYLVKRTGEKVFLECVQDMDHENMFWYRQDPGLGLRLIYFSYDVKMKEKGDIPEGYSVSREKKERFSLILESASTNQTSMYLCASSLASGRNIQYFGAGTRLSVL.